This TCR beta chain was identified in a study of blood T cell repertoires in COVID-19. On the study more broadly: T cells, B-cell-depleted T cells, or PBMCs provided the cDNA or gDNA that served as material.

As handled by the study authors: Using reference gene primer amplification, nucleated cell counts were estimated. The method was immunoSEQ multiplex PCR; TCRdb's version includes in-frame clones alone and lacks a portion of them. V, J and clone size are those of that table, while D and trimming were read from the DNA. The table lists over 100,000 clones, approximately 87% of them singletons, with less than 2.5% in the top ten. The junction had 2 bases not matched to a gene; V was cut back by 5 bases and J by 2 bases. CDR1 is MNHEY and CDR2 is SVGEGT in the germline V gene. The CDR3 runs 13 residues. V gene TRBV6-2 or TRBV6-3 combines with J gene TRBJ2-5, with 7 bases fitting TRBD2. Sequenced sample: peripheral blood. The source is a man aged 50-59 years with active COVID-19. The CDR3 is CASSRAGQETQYF. The CDR3 DNA reads as TGTGCCAGCAGTCGAGCGGGGCAAGAGACCCAGTACTTC.